The present entry profiles one T cell receptor beta chain with its context. The V gene end was trimmed by 4 bases and the J gene end by 4 bases; junction bases not matched to a gene: 7. The CDR3 length is 15 residues. CDR1 and CDR2 from the germline V gene are SGHRS and YFSETQ. This specimen comes from a study of control samples from healthy donors and cancer patients. Clones were read by immunoSEQ multiplex PCR, and TCRdb kept only the in-frame ones, dropping some. The data contain about 84,000 clones, approximately 80% of them singletons. This rearrangement joins TRBV5-1 to TRBJ2-3; 9 bases agree with TRBD1. Sequenced material: PBMCs. The source is a man aged 60 to 69 with head and neck cancer. CDR3 residues: CASSPGTGWSDTQYF. CDR3 DNA: TGCGCCAGCAGCCCCGGGACAGGGTGGTCAGATACGCAGTATTTT.